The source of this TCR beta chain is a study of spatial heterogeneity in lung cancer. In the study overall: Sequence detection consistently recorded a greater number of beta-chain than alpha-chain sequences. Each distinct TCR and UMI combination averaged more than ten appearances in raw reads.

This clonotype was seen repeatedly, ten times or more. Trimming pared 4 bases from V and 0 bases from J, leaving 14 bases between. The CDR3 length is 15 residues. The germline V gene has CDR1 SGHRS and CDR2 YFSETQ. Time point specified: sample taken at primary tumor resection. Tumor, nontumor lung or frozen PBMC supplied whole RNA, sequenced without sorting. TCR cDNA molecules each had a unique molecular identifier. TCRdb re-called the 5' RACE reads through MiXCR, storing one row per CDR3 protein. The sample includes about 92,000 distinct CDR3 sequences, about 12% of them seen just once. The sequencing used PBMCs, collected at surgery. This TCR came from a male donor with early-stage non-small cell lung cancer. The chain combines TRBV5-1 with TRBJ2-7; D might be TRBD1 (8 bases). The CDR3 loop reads CASSPQGGSSYEQYF. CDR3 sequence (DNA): TGCGCCAGCAGCCCACAGGGGGGGAGCTCCTACGAGCAGTACTTC.